The T cell receptor (beta chain) under discussion was sequenced for a study of Ad26.COV2.S vaccination and SARS-CoV-2 variants. Stated treatment: about 20 received Ad26.COV2.S at low or high dose, single or two shots; roughly 5 received placebo; per-sample allocation not given. Material that was analyzed had been drawn on day 63 after the first vaccine or placebo injection. The germline CDR1 and CDR2 sequences are SGHRS and YFSETQ. The CDR3 has 14 amino acids. V gave up 4 bases and J gave up 2 bases, with 7 bases separating them. Sequenced by immunoSEQ multiplex PCR; TCRdb stores in-frame clones only, minus some. The data contain 450,000 to 550,000 clones, about 88% of them seen just once; the ten biggest clones take up about 2.5%.

The material sequenced was peripheral blood, taken in a trial of Ad26.COV2.S vaccine versus placebo. This receptor was taken from a person aged 18-60 years who received the Ad26.COV2.S COVID-19 vaccine or a placebo. The chain uses TRBV5-1 and TRBJ2-6; tentatively, D is TRBD2 (5 bases). The CDR3 nucleotides are TGCGCCAGCAGCCCCGGGGCTGGGGCCAACGTCCTGACTTTC. The encoded protein is CASSPGAGANVLTF.